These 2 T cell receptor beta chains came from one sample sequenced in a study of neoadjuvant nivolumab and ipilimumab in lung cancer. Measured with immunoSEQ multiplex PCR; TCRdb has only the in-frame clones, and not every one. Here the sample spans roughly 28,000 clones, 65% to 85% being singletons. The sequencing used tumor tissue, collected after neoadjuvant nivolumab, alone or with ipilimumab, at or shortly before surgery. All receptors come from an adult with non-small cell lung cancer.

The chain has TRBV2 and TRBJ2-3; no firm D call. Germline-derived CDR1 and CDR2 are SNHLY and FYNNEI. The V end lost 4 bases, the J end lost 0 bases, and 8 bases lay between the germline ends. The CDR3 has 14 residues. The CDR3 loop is CASSVHSSTDTQYF. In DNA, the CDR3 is TGTGCCAGCAGTGTCCATTCTAGCACAGATACGCAGTATTTT.

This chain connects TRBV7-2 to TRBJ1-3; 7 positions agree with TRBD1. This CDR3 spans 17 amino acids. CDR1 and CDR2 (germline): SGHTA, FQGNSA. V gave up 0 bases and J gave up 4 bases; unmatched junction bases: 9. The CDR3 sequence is CASSLATPDRRGNTIYF. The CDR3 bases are TGTGCCAGCAGCTTAGCAACGCCGGACAGGAGGGGAAACACCATATATTTT. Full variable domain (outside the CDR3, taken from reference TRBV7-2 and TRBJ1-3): GAGVSQSPSNKVTEKGKDVELRCDPISGHTALYWYRQSLGQGLEFLIYFQGNSAPDKSGLPSDRFSAERTGGSVSTLTIQRTQQEDSAVYLCASSLATPDRRGNTIYFGEGSWLTVV.